A few counts support the clone carrying this TCR beta chain. Its antigen is undetermined. PCR primers comprised 60 Vbeta and 13 Jbeta primers. Generated by immunoSEQ multiplex PCR, the TCRdb table keeps only in-frame clones and is missing some. The sample includes 100,000 to 150,000 clones, more than 70% of them seen just once. CDR1 and CDR2 (germline): SGHNT, YYREEE (reference sequence). This CDR3 spans 16 amino acids. J lost 5 bases, V lost 3 bases, and 10 bases had no gene match. The sample originates from a study of cytomegalovirus exposure and HLA in healthy donors. Study findings and constraints: The availability of immune exposure information extended only to CMV serostatus. Clonal expansion was found to be greater in HLA-associated TCR beta chains than in equally common others in a later analysis.

The material sequenced was PBMCs. V gene TRBV5-4 combines with J gene TRBJ2-5; TRBD2 aligns across 10 bases. The receptor's source is a man younger than 45 in good health and CMV-seronegative. CDR3 coding DNA: TGTGCCAGCAGCTCGAGAGCGGGGGGGCGATTGGAGACCCAGTACTTC. Translating gives CASSSRAGGRLETQYF.